What follows is one T cell receptor (beta chain) and its context. The data stem from a study of tumor T cells in aggressive B-cell lymphoma. V trimming: 4 bases; J trimming: 6 bases; junction bases outside the gene matches: 0. The germline V gene has CDR1 DFQATT and CDR2 SNEGSKA (reference sequence). This CDR3 is built from 10 residues. Clones were sequenced by immunoSEQ multiplex PCR, and TCRdb holds only the in-frame ones, with some missing. The sample contains roughly 780 clones, 90% of which appear only once. The origin of this receptor is an adult with diffuse large B cell lymphoma. The sequenced sample was tumor tissue. This chain uses TRBV20-1 with TRBJ2-7; 7 nucleotides line up with TRBD1. The CDR3 sequence is CSATGGEQYF. In DNA, the CDR3 is TGCAGTGCTACAGGGGGCGAGCAGTACTTC.